The 2 T cell receptor beta chains given below trace back to one sample, sequenced in a study of cytomegalovirus exposure and HLA in healthy donors. Profiled with immunoSEQ multiplex PCR; TCRdb holds only in-frame clones, not every one. The sample includes 82,000 or so clones, roughly 94% seen only once; the top ten take nearly 0.7%. Sequencing was done on a sample of PBMCs. These receptors came from a woman between 18 and 30 years old in good health and CMV-seronegative.

This chain uses TRBV4-1 with TRBJ1-4; 7 bases line up with TRBD1. Germline V gene sequence: CDR1 MGHRA, CDR2 YSYEKL. V gave up 4 bases and J gave up 5 bases; unmatched junction bases: 7. CDR3 size: 15 residues. The CDR3 is CASSLIQGKNEKLFF. As DNA, the CDR3 is TGCGCCAGCAGCCTGATACAGGGGAAAAATGAAAAACTGTTTTTT.

The chain couples TRBV7-8 to TRBJ2-7, with a weak D call TRBD2 (6 bases). Trimming stripped 5 bases from V and 0 bases from J, with 17 bases between. CDR1 is SGHVS and CDR2 is FQNEAQ in the germline V gene. The CDR3 contains 16 residues. CDR3 residues: CASSLNRDWSSYEQYF. The CDR3 DNA reads as TGTGCCAGCAGCCTTAATCGGGACTGGAGCTCCTACGAGCAGTACTTC.